This entry is about one TCR beta chain. The sample belongs to a study of CD8 T cells in Susac syndrome. This CDR3 contains 16 residues. J lost 6 bases, V lost 0 bases, and 7 bases had no gene match. CDR1 is MNHNY and CDR2 is SVGAGI in the germline V gene (reference sequence). Sequencing of TCR beta was performed on blood CD8+ T cells and on blood CD4+ T cells. TEMRA cells were enriched by FACS, and CD4+ and CD8+ T cells were negatively isolated. Reverse transcription of about 0.45 to 1 ug RNA was performed with random hexamers. immunoSEQ multiplex PCR amplified TCR beta CDR3 across 54 Vbeta, 13 Jbeta. TCRdb called the immunoSEQ multiplex PCR reads again in MiXCR, with one record for every CDR3 protein. The repertoire has some 130,000 distinct CDR3 sequences, roughly 94% of them found once; the top ten carry around 0.12%.

V gene TRBV6-6 combines with J gene TRBJ2-7; TRBD2 aligns across 11 bases. Sequenced: CD4+ T cells from PBMCs. The receptor's source is a human donor with multiple sclerosis. CDR3 in DNA: TGTGCCAGCAGTTACTCTGACGGGACTAGCGGCCTCGAGCAGTACTTC. Its translation: CASSYSDGTSGLEQYF.